These 20 T cell receptor beta chains share one sample of origin, sequenced in a study of T-cell memory formation after mild COVID-19 (dated by TCRdb to about 2021). Library generation was performed with 5' RACE. Instrument used: Illumina NovaSeq 6000. TCRdb handled the public reads itself, with Q25 trimming in fastp and clone calling in MiXCR, and kept productive beta chains. Every entry covers one CDR3 protein and lists the most common genes and DNA from its rows. Counted in this sample were around 390,000 distinct CDR3 sequences; around a sixth of them appeared once. 20% to 25% of the sample comes from the top ten. Sequenced input: PBMCs or a T cell subset sorted from them (not recorded which). The receptors stem from a man younger than 35 who had mild COVID-19 (a few samples of this study predate the infection). The sample titles of this study are shuffled in the database, so cell type and time point are left out; the donor was told from shared clones.

This chain connects TRBV6-5 to TRBJ2-7; 10 nucleotides line up with TRBD1. This CDR3 region has 13 residues. Germline assignment: CDR1 MNHEY and CDR2 SVGAGI. The junction had 7 bases not matched to a gene; V was cut back by 7 bases and J by 7 bases. In DNA form, the CDR3 reads TGTGCCAGCAAAGACAGGGGGCTTGGAGAGCAGTACTTC. Translation gives CASKDRGLGEQYF.

This clonotype has more than one count but fewer than ten. The chain joins TRBV28 to TRBJ2-7; TRBD2 matches at 8 bases. J gave up 4 bases and V 2 bases, and 4 bases lay outside the gene matches. The germline CDR1 and CDR2 sequences are MDHEN and SYDVKM. This CDR3 is 14 amino acids long. The CDR3 spells CASSLRGGTYEQYV. The CDR3 bases are TGTGCCAGCAGTTTACGGGGGGGGACGTACGAGCAGTACGTC.

The chain couples TRBV20-1 to TRBJ1-4; possibly TRBD1 for D (6 bases). Trimming shortened V by 0 bases and J by 7 bases, and 15 bases separated the two germline ends. CDR1 DFQATT and CDR2 SNEGSKA come from the germline V gene (reference sequence). The CDR3 spans 15 residues. The CDR3 DNA follows: TGCAGTGCTAGAGATCCCCGGGGGCGGGGTGAAAAACTGTTTTTT. It encodes CSARDPRGRGEKLFF.

V is TRBV2 and J is TRBJ1-2, with a weak D call TRBD1 (6 bases). V was shortened by 5 bases and J by 0 bases, with 16 bases between the two germline ends. Germline CDR1 and CDR2: SNHLY and FYNNEI. CDR3 length: 16 residues. CDR3 coding DNA: TGTGCCAGCAGTCGGGAGGGGGATTTCGCTAACTATGGCTACACCTTC. Protein sequence: CASSREGDFANYGYTF.

The V and J genes are TRBV6-6 and TRBJ1-6; no reliable D call. This CDR3 is 15 amino acids long. Trimming took off 7 bases at V and 8 bases at J, with 18 bases between the two ends. From germline, CDR1 is MNHNY and CDR2 SVGAGI (reference sequence). In DNA, the CDR3 is TGTGCCAGCACTCAAGGGAGGGCCTGGGATTCACCCCTCCACTTT. Translated: CASTQGRAWDSPLHF.

This rearrangement joins TRBV20-1 to TRBJ2-1; D ambiguous. Per the germline V gene, CDR1 is DFQATT and CDR2 is SNEGSKA (reference sequence). The CDR3 spans 12 residues. The V gene lost 5 bases and the J gene lost 7 bases, with 12 bases spanning the gap. Written as DNA, the CDR3 is TGCAGTGCTCCGGACCCCGGGAATGAGCAGTTCTTC. Translated, it gives CSAPDPGNEQFF.

This clonotype was observed a handful of times. The V call is TRBV7-2, the J call TRBJ2-1, with 13 bases fitting TRBD2. Per the germline V gene, CDR1 is SGHTA and CDR2 is FQGNSA. The ends lost 4 bases at V and 0 bases at J; junction bases unmatched: 6. The CDR3 is made up of 18 amino acids. The CDR3 region is CASSSRGLAGSSYNEQFF. The CDR3, as DNA: TGTGCCAGCAGCTCCCGGGGACTAGCGGGGAGCTCCTACAATGAGCAGTTCTTC.

This clonotype showed up just a few times. The chain employs TRBV10-3 and TRBJ2-5; 7 bases line up with TRBD2. Trimming took 11 bases from V and 3 from J; bases not matched to a gene: 18. Germline V gene lookup returns CDR1 ENHRY and CDR2 SYGVKD. The CDR3 loop spans 16 amino acids. CDR3 sequence reads: CASRGGEGGREETQYF. In DNA form, the CDR3 reads TGTGCCTCACGAGGCGGGGAGGGAGGAAGAGAAGAGACCCAGTACTTC.

There are a few counts of this clonotype. J is TRBJ1-1 and V is TRBV12-3 or TRBV12-4; 7 bases fit TRBD1. After removal of 6 bases from V and 7 bases from J, the junction contained 8 bases not matched to a gene. The CDR3 has 13 amino acids. The CDR3 protein is CASSVPGGFEAFF. The CDR3 DNA follows: TGTGCCAGCAGCGTGCCAGGGGGATTTGAAGCTTTCTTT.

Only a few counts were recorded for this clonotype. The V gene is TRBV7-9, the J gene TRBJ2-3, with 9 bases fitting TRBD2. The trim removed 6 bases at V and 4 bases at J, leaving 8 bases unmatched. The germline gives CDR1 SEHNR, CDR2 FQNEAQ (reference sequence). This CDR3 is built from 15 residues. The CDR3 sequence: CASRPGLAGADTQYF. Written as DNA, the CDR3 is TGTGCCAGCAGGCCGGGACTAGCTGGCGCAGATACGCAGTATTTT.

The chain employs TRBV24-1 and TRBJ2-7, with a weak D call TRBD1 (6 bases). This CDR3 has 13 residues. Germline CDR1 reads KGHDR; CDR2 reads SFDVKD. V was trimmed by 4 bases and J by 0 bases, leaving 6 bases between them. Here the CDR3 reads CATSEGASYEQYF. For the CDR3, the DNA is TGTGCCACCAGTGAGGGGGCCTCCTACGAGCAGTACTTC.

This chain joins TRBV18 and TRBJ2-1; 8 bases are a match to TRBD2. After removal of 2 bases from V and 1 base from J, the junction contained 7 bases not matched to a gene. In germline, CDR1 is KGHSH, CDR2 LQKENI. The CDR3 runs to 17 residues. The CDR3 region is CASSPYVSGESYNEQFF. The CDR3 nucleotides are TGTGCCAGCTCACCATATGTTAGCGGGGAGTCCTACAATGAGCAGTTCTTC.

This chain connects TRBV27 to TRBJ2-2; D is undetermined. Trimming cost V 1 base and J 6 bases, with 3 bases left between them. This CDR3 contains 12 residues. Germline V lookup: CDR1 MNHEY, CDR2 SMNVEV (reference sequence). The CDR3 region is CASSLYAGELFF. CDR3 DNA sequence: TGTGCCAGCAGTTTATACGCCGGGGAGCTGTTTTTT.

This chain uses TRBV6-2 or TRBV6-3 with TRBJ2-7, with 7 bases matching TRBD2. This CDR3 is built from 16 residues. Germline V gene data show CDR1 as MNHEY and CDR2 as SVGEGT. Unmatched junction bases numbered 6, after V lost 0 bases and J lost 1 base. The CDR3 region has the DNA TGTGCCAGCAGTTACTCGCCTAGCGGTTCATCCTACGAGCAGTACGTC. It codes for CASSYSPSGSSYEQYV.

The rearrangement joins TRBV12-3 or TRBV12-4 to TRBJ2-1; 7 bases fit TRBD2. The CDR3 length is 15 residues. The ends lost 6 bases at V and 2 bases at J; junction bases unmatched: 7. The CDR3 nucleotides read TGTGCCAGCAGCCCTGGGGGGGACCCCTACAATGAGCAGTTCTTC. Its protein product is CASSPGGDPYNEQFF.

J is TRBJ2-3 and V is TRBV27; 7 positions agree with TRBD2. Germline-derived CDR1 and CDR2 are MNHEY and SMNVEV (reference sequence). Trimming removed 4 bases from V and 4 bases from J; junction bases left unmatched: 5. CDR3 length: 14 residues. CDR3 coding DNA: TGTGCCAGCAGTTCCGGGGGGTGGGCAGATACGCAGTATTTT. Protein product: CASSSGGWADTQYF.

This clonotype was counted a few times. The chain links TRBV29-1 to TRBJ1-5; D is unresolved. Germline CDR1 is SQVTM and CDR2 is ANQGSEA. Trimming pared 1 base from V and 6 bases from J, leaving 10 bases between. The CDR3 contains 13 residues. The CDR3 DNA follows: TGCAGCGTTGAAGCCAACGGGTTTCAGCCCCAGCATTTT. This sequence encodes CSVEANGFQPQHF. Together with reference TRBV29-1 and TRBJ1-5, the CDR3 gives the full variable domain: SAVISQKPSRDICQRGTSLTIQCQVDSQVTMMFWYRQQPGQSLTLIATANQGSEATYESGFVIDKFPISRPNLTFSTLTVSNMSPEDSSIYLCSVEANGFQPQHFGDGTRLSIL.

This chain links TRBV7-2 with TRBJ2-3; possible D gene TRBD2, 5 bases. Germline-derived CDR1 and CDR2 are SGHTA and FQGNSA. The CDR3 covers 12 residues. The V end was cut by 10 bases, the J end by 6 bases, with 14 bases between. The CDR3 region is CATGIYEDTQYF. The CDR3 DNA is TGTGCCACCGGGATTTATGAGGATACGCAGTATTTT. The entire variable domain, with the rest obtained from reference TRBV7-2 and TRBJ2-3, is as follows: GAGVSQSPSNKVTEKGKDVELRCDPISGHTALYWYRQSLGQGLEFLIYFQGNSAPDKSGLPSDRFSAERTGGSVSTLTIQRTQQEDSAVYLCATGIYEDTQYFGPGTRLTVL.

This chain uses TRBV6-6 with TRBJ2-2; possible D gene TRBD2, 7 bases. CDR3 length: 14 residues. V was trimmed by 8 bases and J by 8 bases, leaving 18 bases between them. Germline assignment: CDR1 MNHNY and CDR2 SVGAGI (reference sequence). The CDR3 reads CASSFAGAGGELFF. CDR3 sequence (DNA): TGTGCCAGCTCTTTCGCGGGGGCAGGGGGGGAGCTGTTTTTT.

The chain is built from TRBV4-1 and TRBJ2-5; D call uncertain. V dropped 0 bases and J dropped 5 bases, with 10 bases sitting between them. Germline assignment: CDR1 MGHRA and CDR2 YSYEKL. This CDR3 is 14 amino acids long. CDR3 residues: CASSQDDGMETQYF. In nucleotides, the CDR3 is TGCGCCAGCAGCCAAGATGATGGGATGGAGACCCAGTACTTC.